The entry that follows covers one TCR beta chain sequence. Antigen specificity is unknown. The data were produced by immunoSEQ multiplex PCR, yet TCRdb's version contains in-frame clones alone and is incomplete. Among tens of thousands of clones listed, more than 90% were seen once. The data were obtained in a study of OX40 agonist ivuxolimab in advanced cancers. Study-wide context: Participants, roughly 81% male, averaged approximately 60 years of age, ranging from about 23 to 80. Partial responses were recorded for three patients, including one with hepatocellular carcinoma and two with cutaneous melanoma. The study, taken as a whole, reports: There was clonal expansion of CD4+ and CD8+ blood T cells by week 6 at 0.1 to 3.0 mg/kg. Relative to CD4+ cells, CD8+ T cells on average had more expanded clones.

Sequences were derived from CD4+ or CD8+ T cells sorted from blood, sampled in a trial of the OX40 agonist ivuxolimab. The sequence came from an adult with an advanced solid tumor such as melanoma, head and neck, liver or kidney cancer.

The CDR3 DNA reads TGTGCCAGCAGGACACAGTATAGCACAGATACGCAGTATTTT. Its protein is CASRTQYSTDTQYF. This chain links TRBV6-5 with TRBJ2-3; D call uncertain. Germline lookup yields CDR1 MNHEY and CDR2 SVGAGI. There are 14 residues in the CDR3. Trimming stripped 6 bases from V and 0 bases from J, with 10 bases between.